Listed below are T cell receptor beta chains from one sample, sequenced in a study of PD-L1 blockade in urothelial cancer. Generated by immunoSEQ multiplex PCR, the TCRdb table keeps only in-frame clones and is missing some. The table lists roughly 45,000 clones, about 84% of them singletons. The sequences come from PBMCs, collected around atezolizumab (anti-PD-L1) treatment. The origin of the receptors is a man between 60 and 75 years old with urothelial cancer. The CDR3 runs from the conserved cysteine through the conserved F or W. Fields, in order: CDR3 DNA, CDR3 protein, clone size, V gene, D gene, J gene. The D gene is left open where the match is weak. Clone size is given for some rows only: seen once, a few or many times, or a class if the clone is expanded.

TGTGCCAGCAGTTTGGACAGGACATTGTCAGATACGCAGTATTTT,CASSLDRTLSDTQYF,.,TRBV28,TRBD1,TRBJ2-3
TGCAGCGTTGGCACGAGAAGCACAGATACGCAGTATTTT,CSVGTRSTDTQYF,.,TRBV29-1,.,TRBJ2-3
TGTGCCAGCAGCTTATCCAGTGGAAACACCATATATTTT,CASSLSSGNTIYF,many,TRBV7-8,.,TRBJ1-3
TGTGCCAGCAGCTTAGTTGGGACTCCCAATCTAAGCTCCTACGAGCAGTACTTC,CASSLVGTPNLSSYEQYF,once,TRBV7-6,.,TRBJ2-7
TGTGCCAGCAGCAGAGAGGGAGATACGCAGTATTTT,CASSREGDTQYF,few,TRBV9,.,TRBJ2-3
TGTGCCAGCGGGAAGGACAGGCTGTACCAAGAGACCCAGTACTTC,CASGKDRLYQETQYF,.,TRBV6-1,TRBD1,TRBJ2-5
TGCGCCAGCAGCTTGACGGGGAACAGGGGGATGAACACTGAAGCTTTCTTT,CASSLTGNRGMNTEAFF,.,TRBV5-1,TRBD1,TRBJ1-1
TGTGCCAGCAGCCGAAGCGGGAGGGTAACCGGGGAGCTGTTTTTT,CASSRSGRVTGELFF,once,TRBV7-9,TRBD2,TRBJ2-2
TGTGCCAGCAGCCGCTCCGGGGGGGATAAGAACTATGGCTACACCTTC,CASSRSGGDKNYGYTF,many,TRBV4-2,.,TRBJ1-2
TGTGCCAGCAGCCCCCCTATGGAGCTTCTCACCCAGTACTTC,CASSPPMELLTQYF,few,TRBV28,.,TRBJ2-5
TGTGCCAGCAGCCTGGGGGGTAGCGGCACCGGGGAGCTGTTTTTT,CASSLGGSGTGELFF,.,TRBV7-2,.,TRBJ2-2
TGCGCCAGCAGTGAGTCGAGGGCCCGGAGTGAAAAACTGTTTTTT,CASSESRARSEKLFF,.,TRBV10-2,.,TRBJ1-4
TGCGCCAGCAGCCAGATGGGGGCGGCCTACGAGCAGTACTTC,CASSQMGAAYEQYF,.,TRBV4-1,.,TRBJ2-7
TGTGCCAGCAGCCGGGACAGGTTTGGGTACGAGCAGTACTTC,CASSRDRFGYEQYF,.,TRBV6-1,TRBD1,TRBJ2-7
TGCAGCGTTCGACTGGACTCTGGGGCCAACGTCCTGACTTTC,CSVRLDSGANVLTF,.,TRBV29-1,.,TRBJ2-6
TGTGCCAGCAGCTTCCGGGGGGCCGGGGTCACAGATACGCAGTATTTT,CASSFRGAGVTDTQYF,few,TRBV7-8,.,TRBJ2-3
TGTGCCAGCAGTACGAGACTAGCGGGAGGAGTCGAGCAGTACTTC,CASSTRLAGGVEQYF,once,TRBV6-1,TRBD2,TRBJ2-7
TGTGCCAGCAGTGAATCGGTCGGCTCTGGAAACACCATATATTTT,CASSESVGSGNTIYF,.,TRBV6-1,.,TRBJ1-3
TGTGCCAGCAGTTCGAAGACTAGCGGGCCAAATACGCAGTATTTT,CASSSKTSGPNTQYF,few,TRBV5-4,TRBD2,TRBJ2-3
TGTGCCAGCAGCTTACAGGGGGCGCGAGAGACCCAGTACTTC,CASSLQGARETQYF,.,TRBV11-3,TRBD1,TRBJ2-5
TGCAGCGTTGAAAAGGAGGGCGGATTTAATGAGCAGTTCTTC,CSVEKEGGFNEQFF,.,TRBV29-1,.,TRBJ2-1
TGTGCCAGCAGCCAGGACAGGGGGGGAAATTCACCCCTCCACTTT,CASSQDRGGNSPLHF,.,TRBV7-9,TRBD1,TRBJ1-6
TGTGCCAGCAGAATGGGACTAGCGGGAGGAAATGAGCAGTTCTTC,CASRMGLAGGNEQFF,.,TRBV27,TRBD2,TRBJ2-1
TGTGCCAGCAGTGCCCTTTCCGGGACAGGGTATGGCTACACCTTC,CASSALSGTGYGYTF,.,TRBV6-4,TRBD1,TRBJ1-2
TGTGCCAGCAGTTACCTCCCGGACAGGGCTGAAGCTTTCTTT,CASSYLPDRAEAFF,.,TRBV6-6,TRBD1,TRBJ1-1
TGTGCCAGCAGCTTGAGGCGGGCTGGTGAGCAGTTCTTC,CASSLRRAGEQFF,.,TRBV13,.,TRBJ2-1
TGCGCCAGCAGCCTCCCGGGCCCAGGGACTGGTGAGCAGTTCTTC,CASSLPGPGTGEQFF,.,TRBV4-1,.,TRBJ2-1
TGCGCCAGCAGCCACGGGAGACCTCGAGAGCAGTACTTC,CASSHGRPREQYF,few,TRBV5-1,.,TRBJ2-7
TGTGCCAGCAGTTTATTAGGCGGGAGGACCGGCTACGAGCAGTACTTC,CASSLLGGRTGYEQYF,.,TRBV27,TRBD2,TRBJ2-7
TGTGCCAGCAGTCAGGGGCAGAACAATCAGCCCCAGCATTTT,CASSQGQNNQPQHF,.,TRBV6-1,.,TRBJ1-5
TGCGCCAGCAGCTTGGGGGAGGGAGCTGAAGCTTTCTTT,CASSLGEGAEAFF,few,TRBV5-1,.,TRBJ1-1
TGCAGCGTGGAGACTAGCGTGGGAGAGACCCAGTACTTC,CSVETSVGETQYF,once,TRBV29-1,TRBD2,TRBJ2-5
TGTGCCAGCAGCTCGGAGCGGGGGGGCCGAGAGACCCAGTACTTC,CASSSERGGRETQYF,few,TRBV7-8,TRBD2,TRBJ2-5
TGCAGTGCTAGCCGGAGGAGTGAAGCTTTCTTT,CSASRRSEAFF,few,TRBV20-1,.,TRBJ1-1
TGTGCCAGCAGCCCACAGGGGGCCCTAAATGAGCAGTTCTTC,CASSPQGALNEQFF,.,TRBV7-2,TRBD1,TRBJ2-1
TGTGCCTGGAGTGTTGCGGCCGGGGGCAATCAGCCCCAGCATTTT,CAWSVAAGGNQPQHF,.,TRBV30,.,TRBJ1-5
TGTGCCAGCAGAGCTTCGACAGGGGGTAATGAAAAACTGTTTTTT,CASRASTGGNEKLFF,.,TRBV6-1,TRBD1,TRBJ1-4
TGTGCCAGCTCACCTACGCGGCAGGGGAGCAATCAGCCCCAGCATTTT,CASSPTRQGSNQPQHF,.,TRBV18,.,TRBJ1-5
TGCGCCAGCAGCCAAGACGGGTCGGGTTTTTACGAGCAGTACTTC,CASSQDGSGFYEQYF,.,TRBV4-1,.,TRBJ2-7
TGTGCCAGCAGTTTATGGTATACGGGACAGGGGACCAAGAATGAAAAACTGTTTTTT,CASSLWYTGQGTKNEKLFF,.,TRBV27,TRBD1,TRBJ1-4
TGTGCCAGCAGCACCGGGACAGGGGTCTCTGGGGCCAACGTCCTGACTTTC,CASSTGTGVSGANVLTF,.,TRBV28,TRBD1,TRBJ2-6
TGCGCCAGCAGCCCCGGACAGGGGGGCGGGAACACTGAAGCTTTCTTT,CASSPGQGGGNTEAFF,.,TRBV5-1,TRBD1,TRBJ1-1
TGCGCCAGCAGCTCACAGGGTCAGGGAGACTATGGCTACACCTTC,CASSSQGQGDYGYTF,.,TRBV5-1,.,TRBJ1-2
TGTGCCATCAGTGAACGGGGGACCGGGGAGCTGTTTTTT,CAISERGTGELFF,few,TRBV10-3,.,TRBJ2-2
TGTGCCAGCAGCGTAGGGGCGGGAGTAACAGATACGCAGTATTTT,CASSVGAGVTDTQYF,.,TRBV9,TRBD2,TRBJ2-3
TGTGCCAGCCTATCGGGACAGGGATCCTACAATGAGCAGTTCTTC,CASLSGQGSYNEQFF,once,TRBV19,TRBD1,TRBJ2-1
TGTGCCAGCAGTAAAAGGGGGTACGAGCAGTACTTC,CASSKRGYEQYF,.,TRBV27,.,TRBJ2-7
TGTGCCAGTAGTCCCCCCGTCGATAATTCACCCCTCCACTTT,CASSPPVDNSPLHF,.,TRBV19,.,TRBJ1-6
TGCGCCAGCAGCTTGCAATCAGGGGGCAATCAGCCCCAGCATTTT,CASSLQSGGNQPQHF,.,TRBV5-1,.,TRBJ1-5
TGTGCCAGCGGGGGTGACAGGTCCTACGAGCAGTACTTC,CASGGDRSYEQYF,.,TRBV28,.,TRBJ2-7
TGCGCCAGCAAACAGACTAGCGGGAGTTCAGCCTACAATGAGCAGTTCTTC,CASKQTSGSSAYNEQFF,once,TRBV5-1,TRBD2,TRBJ2-1
TGTGCCAGCAGCCAAGGAGCGGGGGGGCAAAATGAGCAGTTCTTC,CASSQGAGGQNEQFF,.,TRBV14,TRBD2,TRBJ2-1